Detailed here is one T cell receptor beta chain. This specimen comes from a study of control samples from healthy donors and cancer patients. Assay used: immunoSEQ multiplex PCR; TCRdb lists only in-frame clones, some missing. In the table there are more than 50,000 clones, over 75% of which are singletons. Looked up from germline, CDR1 is SGDLS and CDR2 is YYNGEE. Trimming removed 0 bases from V and 4 bases from J, with 8 bases in between. This CDR3 region has 13 residues. The rearrangement joins TRBV9 to TRBJ2-7, with TRBD1 as a possible D gene (5 bases). This receptor was obtained from a man aged 35 to 55 in good health. The sample comprised blood. CDR3 sequence: CASSVAPGYEQYF. CDR3 sequence (DNA): TGTGCCAGCAGCGTAGCTCCAGGGTACGAGCAGTACTTC.